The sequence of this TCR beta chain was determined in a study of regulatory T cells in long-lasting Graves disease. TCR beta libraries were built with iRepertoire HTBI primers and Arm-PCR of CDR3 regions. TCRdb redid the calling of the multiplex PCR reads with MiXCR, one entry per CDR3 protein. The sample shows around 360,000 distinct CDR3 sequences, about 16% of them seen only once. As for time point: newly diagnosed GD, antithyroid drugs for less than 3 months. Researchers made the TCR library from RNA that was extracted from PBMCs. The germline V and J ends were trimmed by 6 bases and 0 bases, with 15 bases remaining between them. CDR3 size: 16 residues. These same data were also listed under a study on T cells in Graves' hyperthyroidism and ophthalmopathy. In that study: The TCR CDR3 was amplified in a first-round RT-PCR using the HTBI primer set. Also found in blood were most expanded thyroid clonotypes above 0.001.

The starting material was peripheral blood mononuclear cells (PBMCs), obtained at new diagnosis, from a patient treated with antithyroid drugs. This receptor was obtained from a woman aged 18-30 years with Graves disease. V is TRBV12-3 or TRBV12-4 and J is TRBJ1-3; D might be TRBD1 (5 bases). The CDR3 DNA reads TGTGCCAGCAGCCATTCGGGGCTCCACTCTGGAAACACCATATATTTT. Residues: CASSHSGLHSGNTIYF.